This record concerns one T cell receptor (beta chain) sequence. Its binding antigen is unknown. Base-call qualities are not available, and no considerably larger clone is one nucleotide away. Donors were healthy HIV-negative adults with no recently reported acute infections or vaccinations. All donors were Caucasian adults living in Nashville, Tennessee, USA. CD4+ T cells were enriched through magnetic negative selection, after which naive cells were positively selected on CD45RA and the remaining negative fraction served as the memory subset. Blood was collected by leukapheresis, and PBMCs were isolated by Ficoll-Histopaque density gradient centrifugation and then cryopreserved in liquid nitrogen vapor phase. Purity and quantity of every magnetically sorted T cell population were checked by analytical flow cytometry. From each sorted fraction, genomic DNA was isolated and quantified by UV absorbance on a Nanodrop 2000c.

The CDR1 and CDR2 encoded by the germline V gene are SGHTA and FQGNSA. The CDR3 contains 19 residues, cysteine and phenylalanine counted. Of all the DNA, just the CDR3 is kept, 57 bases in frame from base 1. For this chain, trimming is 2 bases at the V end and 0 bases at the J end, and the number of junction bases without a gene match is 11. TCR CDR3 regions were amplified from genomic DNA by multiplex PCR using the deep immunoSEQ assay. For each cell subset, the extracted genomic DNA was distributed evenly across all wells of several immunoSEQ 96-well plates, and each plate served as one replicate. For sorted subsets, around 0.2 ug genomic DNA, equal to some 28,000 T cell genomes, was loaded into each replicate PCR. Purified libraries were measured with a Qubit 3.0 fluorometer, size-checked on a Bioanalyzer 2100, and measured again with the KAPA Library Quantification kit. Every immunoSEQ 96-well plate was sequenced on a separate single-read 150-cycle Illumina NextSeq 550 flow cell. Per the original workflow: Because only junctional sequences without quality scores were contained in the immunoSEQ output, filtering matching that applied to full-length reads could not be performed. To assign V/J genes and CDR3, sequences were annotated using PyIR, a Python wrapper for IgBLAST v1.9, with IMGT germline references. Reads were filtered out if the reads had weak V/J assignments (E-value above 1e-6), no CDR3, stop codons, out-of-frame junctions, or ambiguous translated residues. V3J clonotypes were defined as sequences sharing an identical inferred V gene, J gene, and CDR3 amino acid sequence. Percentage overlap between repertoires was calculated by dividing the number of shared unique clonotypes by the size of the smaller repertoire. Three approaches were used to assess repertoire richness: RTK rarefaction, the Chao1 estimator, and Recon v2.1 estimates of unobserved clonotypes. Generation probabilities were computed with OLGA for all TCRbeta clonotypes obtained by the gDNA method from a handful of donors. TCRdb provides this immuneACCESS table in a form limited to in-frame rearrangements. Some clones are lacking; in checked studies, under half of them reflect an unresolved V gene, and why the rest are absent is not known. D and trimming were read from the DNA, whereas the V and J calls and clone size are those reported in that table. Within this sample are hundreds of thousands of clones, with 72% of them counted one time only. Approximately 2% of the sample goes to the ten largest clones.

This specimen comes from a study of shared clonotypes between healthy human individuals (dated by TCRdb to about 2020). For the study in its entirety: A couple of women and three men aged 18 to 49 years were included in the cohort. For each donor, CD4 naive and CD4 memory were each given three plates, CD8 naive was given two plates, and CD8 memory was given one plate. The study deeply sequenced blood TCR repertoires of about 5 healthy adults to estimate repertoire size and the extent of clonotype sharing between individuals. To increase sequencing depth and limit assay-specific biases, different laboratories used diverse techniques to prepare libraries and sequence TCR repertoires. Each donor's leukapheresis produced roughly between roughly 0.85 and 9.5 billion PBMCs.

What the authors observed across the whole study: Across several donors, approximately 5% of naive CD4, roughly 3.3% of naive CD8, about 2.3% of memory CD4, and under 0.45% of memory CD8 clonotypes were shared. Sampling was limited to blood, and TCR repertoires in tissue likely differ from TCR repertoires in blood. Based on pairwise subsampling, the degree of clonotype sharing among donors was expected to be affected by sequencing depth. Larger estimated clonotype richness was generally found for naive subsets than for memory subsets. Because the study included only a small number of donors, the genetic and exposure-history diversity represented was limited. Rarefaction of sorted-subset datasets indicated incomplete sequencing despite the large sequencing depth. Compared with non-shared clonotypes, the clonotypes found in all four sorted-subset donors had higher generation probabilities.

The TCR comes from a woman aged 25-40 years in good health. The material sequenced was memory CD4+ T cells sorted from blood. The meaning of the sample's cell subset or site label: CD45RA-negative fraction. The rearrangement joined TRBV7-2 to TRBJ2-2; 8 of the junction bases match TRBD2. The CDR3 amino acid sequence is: CASSLFPAGDPPNTGELFF. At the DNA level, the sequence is TGTGCCAGCAGCTTATTTCCAGCGGGAGACCCCCCGAACACCGGGGAGCTGTTTTTT.